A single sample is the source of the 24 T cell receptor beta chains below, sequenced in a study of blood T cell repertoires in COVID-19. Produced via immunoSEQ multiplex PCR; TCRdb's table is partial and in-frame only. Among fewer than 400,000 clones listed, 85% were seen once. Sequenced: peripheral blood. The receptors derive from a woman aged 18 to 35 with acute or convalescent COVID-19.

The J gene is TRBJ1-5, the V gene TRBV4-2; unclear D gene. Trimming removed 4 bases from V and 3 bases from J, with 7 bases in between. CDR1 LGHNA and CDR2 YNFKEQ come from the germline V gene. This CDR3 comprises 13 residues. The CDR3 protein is CASSLQTNQPQHF. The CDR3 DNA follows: TGTGCCAGCAGCCTACAGACCAATCAGCCCCAGCATTTT.

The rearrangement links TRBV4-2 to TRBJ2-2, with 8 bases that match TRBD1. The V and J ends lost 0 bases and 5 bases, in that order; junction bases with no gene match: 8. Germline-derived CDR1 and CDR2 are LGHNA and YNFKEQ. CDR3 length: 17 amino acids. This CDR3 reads CASSQESVTGVTGELFF. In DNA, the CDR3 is TGTGCCAGCAGCCAAGAGTCGGTGACAGGGGTAACCGGGGAGCTGTTTTTT.

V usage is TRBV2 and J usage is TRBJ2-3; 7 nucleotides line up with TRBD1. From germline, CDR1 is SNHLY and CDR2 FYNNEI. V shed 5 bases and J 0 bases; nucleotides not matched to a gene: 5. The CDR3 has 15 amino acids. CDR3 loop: CASSMDRLSTDTQYF. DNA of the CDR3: TGTGCCAGCAGTATGGACAGGCTTAGCACAGATACGCAGTATTTT.

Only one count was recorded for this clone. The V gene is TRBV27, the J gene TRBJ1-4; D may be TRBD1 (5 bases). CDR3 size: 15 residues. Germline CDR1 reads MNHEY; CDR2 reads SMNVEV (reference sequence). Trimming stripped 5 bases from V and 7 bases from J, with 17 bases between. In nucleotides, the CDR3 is TGTGCCAGCAGTGAGCGGGACCCCGGCAGTGAAAAACTGTTTTTT. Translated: CASSERDPGSEKLFF.

Here the CDR3 reads CASSVEGSGRGETQYF. The CDR3 nucleotides are TGTGCCAGCAGCGTAGAGGGTAGCGGGAGGGGGGAGACCCAGTACTTC. V gene TRBV9 combines with J gene TRBJ2-5, with 11 bases that match TRBD2. CDR3 length: 16 residues. Germline V gene lookup returns CDR1 SGDLS and CDR2 YYNGEE. The junction had 6 bases not matched to a gene; V was cut back by 0 bases and J by 5 bases. Using reference TRBV9 and TRBJ2-5 for the parts outside the CDR3, the full variable domain is DSGVTQTPKHLITATGQRVTLRCSPRSGDLSVYWYQQSLDQGLQFLIQYYNGEERAKGNILERFSAQQFPDLHSELNLSSLELGDSALYFCASSVEGSGRGETQYFGPGTRLLVL.

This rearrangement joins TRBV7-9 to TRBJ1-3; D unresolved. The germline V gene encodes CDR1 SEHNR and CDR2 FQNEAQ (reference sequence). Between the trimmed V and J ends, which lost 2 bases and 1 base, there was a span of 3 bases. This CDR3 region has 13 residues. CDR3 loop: CASSLQSGNTIYF. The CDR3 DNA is TGTGCCAGCAGCTTACAGTCTGGAAACACCATATATTTT.

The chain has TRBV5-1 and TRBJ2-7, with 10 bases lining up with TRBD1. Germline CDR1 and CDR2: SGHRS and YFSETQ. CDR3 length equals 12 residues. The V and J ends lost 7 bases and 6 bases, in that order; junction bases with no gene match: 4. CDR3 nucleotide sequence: TGCGCCAGCTTCCGGGACAGGGGCGAGCAGTACTTC. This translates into CASFRDRGEQYF.

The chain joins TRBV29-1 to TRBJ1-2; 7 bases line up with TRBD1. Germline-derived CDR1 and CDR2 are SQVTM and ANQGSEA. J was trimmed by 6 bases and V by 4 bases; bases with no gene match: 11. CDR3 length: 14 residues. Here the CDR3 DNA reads TGCAGCGTTGGGAGTAGAGACAGGGTGGATGGCTACACCTTC. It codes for CSVGSRDRVDGYTF.

The CDR3 region is CASSLRVPNTEAFF. Here the CDR3 DNA reads TGTGCCAGTAGTCTCAGGGTTCCGAACACTGAAGCTTTCTTT. The gene calls are TRBV19 and TRBJ1-1, with D possibly matching TRBD1 (5 bases). V was cut by 5 bases and J by 1 base, with 11 bases left in between. The CDR3 spans 14 residues. Germline CDR1 LNHDA, CDR2 SQIVND (reference sequence).

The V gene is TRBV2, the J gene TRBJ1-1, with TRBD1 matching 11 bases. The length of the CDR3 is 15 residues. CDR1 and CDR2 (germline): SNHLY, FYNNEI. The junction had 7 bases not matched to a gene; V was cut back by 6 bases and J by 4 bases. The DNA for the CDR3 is TGTGCCAGCAGCCGGACAGGGGGCCCGGTCACTGAAGCTTTCTTT. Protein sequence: CASSRTGGPVTEAFF.

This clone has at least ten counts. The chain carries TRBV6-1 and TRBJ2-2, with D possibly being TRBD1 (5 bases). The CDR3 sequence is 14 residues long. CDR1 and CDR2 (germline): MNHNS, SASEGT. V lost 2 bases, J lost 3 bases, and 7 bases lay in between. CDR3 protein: CASSEKGDTGELFF. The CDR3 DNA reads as TGTGCCAGCAGTGAAAAAGGGGACACCGGGGAGCTGTTTTTT.

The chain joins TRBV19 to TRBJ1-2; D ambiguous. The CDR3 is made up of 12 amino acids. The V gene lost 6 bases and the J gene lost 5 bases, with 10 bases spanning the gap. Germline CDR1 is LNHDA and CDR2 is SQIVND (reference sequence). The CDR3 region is CASSLPTYGYTF. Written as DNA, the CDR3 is TGTGCCAGTAGCCTGCCTACGTATGGCTACACCTTC.

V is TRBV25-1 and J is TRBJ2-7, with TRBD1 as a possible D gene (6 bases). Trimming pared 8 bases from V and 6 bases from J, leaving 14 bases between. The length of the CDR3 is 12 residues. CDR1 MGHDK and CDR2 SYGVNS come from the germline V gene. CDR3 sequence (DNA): TGTGCCAGCGGTGGGGGCAACACCGAGCAGTACTTC. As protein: CASGGGNTEQYF.

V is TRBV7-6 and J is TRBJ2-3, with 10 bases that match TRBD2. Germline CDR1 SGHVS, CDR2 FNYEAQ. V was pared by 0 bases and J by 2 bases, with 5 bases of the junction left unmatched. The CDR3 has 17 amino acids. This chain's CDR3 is CASSLALSGGDTDTQYF. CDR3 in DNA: TGTGCCAGCAGCTTAGCGTTGAGCGGGGGGGACACAGATACGCAGTATTTT. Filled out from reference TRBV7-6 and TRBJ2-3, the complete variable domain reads GAGVSQSPRYKVTKRGQDVALRCDPISGHVSLYWYRQALGQGPEFLTYFNYEAQQDKSGLPNDRFSAERPEGSISTLTIQRTEQRDSAMYRCASSLALSGGDTDTQYFGPGTRLTVL.

The CDR3 protein is CASSVGKSSGNTIYF. DNA of the CDR3: TGTGCCAGCAGCGTAGGAAAGAGCTCTGGAAACACCATATATTTT. The V gene is TRBV9, the J gene TRBJ1-3; D remains ambiguous. CDR1 is SGDLS, CDR2 YYNGEE, per germline. The CDR3 sequence is 15 residues long. Trimming stripped 0 bases from V and 0 bases from J, with 7 bases between.

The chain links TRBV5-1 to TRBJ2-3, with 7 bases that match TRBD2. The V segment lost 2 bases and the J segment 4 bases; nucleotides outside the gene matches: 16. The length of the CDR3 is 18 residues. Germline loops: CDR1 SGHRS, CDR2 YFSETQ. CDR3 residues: CASSFLWGAVRGADTQYF. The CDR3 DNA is TGCGCCAGCAGCTTCCTTTGGGGTGCGGTACGGGGGGCAGATACGCAGTATTTT.

As DNA, the CDR3 is TGTGCCAGCAGCTTTACCGGGACAGGCAATTCACCCCTCCACTTT. This translates into CASSFTGTGNSPLHF. J is TRBJ1-6 and V is TRBV7-8; 8 bases agree with TRBD1. Germline V gene lookup returns CDR1 SGHVS and CDR2 FQNEAQ. The CDR3 totals 15 residues. With V trimmed by 3 bases and J by 7 bases, 5 bases remained unmatched.

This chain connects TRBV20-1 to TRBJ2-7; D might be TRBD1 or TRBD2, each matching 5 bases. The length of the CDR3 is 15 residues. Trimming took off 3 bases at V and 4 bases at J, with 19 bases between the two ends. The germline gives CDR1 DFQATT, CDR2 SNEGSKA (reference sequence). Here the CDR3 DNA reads TGCAGTGCTAGTGAGGGCCCGACAGCCTTGTACGAGCAGTACTTC. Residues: CSASEGPTALYEQYF.

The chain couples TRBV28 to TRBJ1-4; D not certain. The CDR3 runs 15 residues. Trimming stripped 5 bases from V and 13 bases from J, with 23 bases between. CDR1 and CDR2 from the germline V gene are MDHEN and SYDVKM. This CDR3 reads CASSPETLSNLRLFF. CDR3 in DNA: TGTGCCAGCAGTCCCGAGACACTGAGCAATCTACGACTGTTTTTT.

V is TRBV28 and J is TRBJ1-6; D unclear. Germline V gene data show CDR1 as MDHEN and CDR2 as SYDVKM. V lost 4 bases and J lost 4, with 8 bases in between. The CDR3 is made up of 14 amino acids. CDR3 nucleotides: TGTGCCAGCAGTTCCGGGATTTATAATTCACCCCTCCACTTT. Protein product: CASSSGIYNSPLHF. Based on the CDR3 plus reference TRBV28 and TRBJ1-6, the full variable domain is DVKVTQSSRYLVKRTGEKVFLECVQDMDHENMFWYRQDPGLGLRLIYFSYDVKMKEKGDIPEGYSVSREKKERFSLILESASTNQTSMYLCASSSGIYNSPLHFGNGTRLTVT.

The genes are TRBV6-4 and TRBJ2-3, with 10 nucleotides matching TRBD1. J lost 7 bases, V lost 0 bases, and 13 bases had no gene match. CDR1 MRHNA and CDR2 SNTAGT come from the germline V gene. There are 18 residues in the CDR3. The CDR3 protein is CASSDSFAGQGGSNTQYF. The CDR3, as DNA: TGTGCCAGCAGTGACTCTTTTGCAGGACAGGGGGGATCTAATACGCAGTATTTT.

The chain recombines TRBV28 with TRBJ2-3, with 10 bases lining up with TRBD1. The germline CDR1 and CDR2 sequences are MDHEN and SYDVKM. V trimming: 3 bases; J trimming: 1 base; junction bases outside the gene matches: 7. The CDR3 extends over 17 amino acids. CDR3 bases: TGTGCCAGCAGTTTCCCTGCCGGGACAGGGGGCACAGATACGCAGTATTTT. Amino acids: CASSFPAGTGGTDTQYF.

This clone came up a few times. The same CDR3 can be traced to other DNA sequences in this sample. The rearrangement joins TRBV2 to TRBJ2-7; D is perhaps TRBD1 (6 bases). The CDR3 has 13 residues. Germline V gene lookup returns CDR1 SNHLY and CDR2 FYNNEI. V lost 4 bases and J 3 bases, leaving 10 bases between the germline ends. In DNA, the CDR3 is TGTGCCAGCAGTGTGGACAGAGGCTACGAGCAGTACTTC. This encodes CASSVDRGYEQYF.

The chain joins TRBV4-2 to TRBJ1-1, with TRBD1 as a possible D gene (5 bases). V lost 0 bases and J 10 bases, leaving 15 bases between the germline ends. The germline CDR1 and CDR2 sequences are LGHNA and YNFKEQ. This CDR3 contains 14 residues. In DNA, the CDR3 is TGTGCCAGCAGCCAAGATCAAACAGGTAGGGTAGCTTTCTTT. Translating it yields CASSQDQTGRVAFF.